The clone carrying this T cell receptor beta chain was picked up a small number of times. Its antigen is currently unknown. TCRdb redid the calling of the reads with MiXCR, one entry per CDR3 protein. The sample lists hundreds of thousands of distinct CDR3 sequences; about 30% were seen once. CDR1 is LNHDA and CDR2 is SQIVND in the germline V gene (reference sequence). The CDR3 runs to 15 residues. Trimming cost V 0 bases and J 4 bases, with 10 bases left between them. This record comes from a study of T cell repertoires in cytomegalovirus infection. V is TRBV19 and J is TRBJ2-1, with TRBD2 as a possible D gene (5 bases). This specimen consisted of cultured PBMCs, obtained from culture after CMV antigen stimulation. The TCR originated in a human donor in good health (CMV status not recorded). Some clones in this sample may be carry-over from other donors' samples. CDR3 amino acids: CASSIDTGIYNEQFF. The CDR3 coding sequence is TGTGCCAGTAGTATAGATACCGGGATTTACAATGAGCAGTTCTTC.